This T cell receptor beta chain appears in the sequencing data of a study of blood T cell repertoires in COVID-19. Study in general: Sources were T cells, B-cell-depleted T cells, or PBMCs; the material itself was cDNA or gDNA.

In the authors' workflow: Reference gene primer amplification gave nucleated cell count estimates. Repertoires were generated with immunoSEQ multiplex PCR, while TCRdb's copy carries only in-frame clones and drops some. V and J calls and clone size are copied from that table; D and trimming were computed from the DNA. The sample includes about 190,000 clones, approximately 90% of them seen just once. Germline CDR1 and CDR2: LGHNA and YNFKEQ. The CDR3 length is 19 residues. V lost 1 base and J lost 5; bases outside the gene matches: 14. This receptor was obtained from a woman between 40 and 50 years old who had recovered from COVID-19. The sequencing sample was made of peripheral blood. This rearrangement joins TRBV4-2 to TRBJ2-3, with 11 bases aligning to TRBD2. DNA for the CDR3: TGTGCCAGCAGCCAAGCTACTAGCGGGAGAGGTTCAGGGGGAGATACGCAGTATTTT. Amino acids: CASSQATSGRGSGGDTQYF.